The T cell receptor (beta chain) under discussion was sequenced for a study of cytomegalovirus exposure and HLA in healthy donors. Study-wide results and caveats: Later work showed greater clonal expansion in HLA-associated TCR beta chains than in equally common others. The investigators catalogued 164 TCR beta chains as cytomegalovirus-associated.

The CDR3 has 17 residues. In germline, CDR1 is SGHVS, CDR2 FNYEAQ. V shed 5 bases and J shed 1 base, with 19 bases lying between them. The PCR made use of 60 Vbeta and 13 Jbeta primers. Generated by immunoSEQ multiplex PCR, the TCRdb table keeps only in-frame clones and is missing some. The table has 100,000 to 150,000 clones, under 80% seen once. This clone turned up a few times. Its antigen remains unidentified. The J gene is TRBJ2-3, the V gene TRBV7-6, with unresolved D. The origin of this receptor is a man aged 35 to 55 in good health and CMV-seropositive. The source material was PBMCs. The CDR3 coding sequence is TGTGCCAGCAGCCCCCAACCCCGTACAGTCGGCACAGATACGCAGTATTTT. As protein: CASSPQPRTVGTDTQYF.